At least ten counts were recorded for the clone carrying this T cell receptor (beta chain). What it binds is not known. A modified ARM-PCR protocol with three rounds of nested PCR amplified TCRbeta. TCRdb passed the multiplex PCR reads through MiXCR, listing each CDR3 protein once. The sample has some 99,000 distinct CDR3 sequences, over 55% seen once; the top ten hold around 20%. No cell sorting was done before RNA was extracted from the tissue. This non-tumor lung sample came from over 3 cm beyond the tumor edge. Donors were chemotherapy-naive, newly diagnosed lung cancer surgical patients in China, August–late 2014. CDR1 is DFQATT and CDR2 is SNEGSKA in the germline V gene (reference sequence). Trimming took 6 bases from V and 2 from J; bases not matched to a gene: 10. This CDR3 contains 15 residues. The record originates from a study of tumor and adjacent non-tumor tissue in lung cancer. General study points: Tumor repertoires had a smaller top 100 clone share than normal lung. Shorter survival was associated with higher TCR diversity in tumors. Tumor tissue had significantly higher TCR diversity than normal lung.

Specimen: distant non-tumor lung tissue. The V call is TRBV20-1, the J call TRBJ2-3; 8 bases map to TRBD2. This TCR was sampled from a man aged 60-69 years with non-small cell lung cancer. The chain's CDR3 is CSAARGGRTTDTQYF. The CDR3 DNA reads TGCAGTGCCGCTCGGGGCGGGAGGACCACAGATACGCAGTATTTT.